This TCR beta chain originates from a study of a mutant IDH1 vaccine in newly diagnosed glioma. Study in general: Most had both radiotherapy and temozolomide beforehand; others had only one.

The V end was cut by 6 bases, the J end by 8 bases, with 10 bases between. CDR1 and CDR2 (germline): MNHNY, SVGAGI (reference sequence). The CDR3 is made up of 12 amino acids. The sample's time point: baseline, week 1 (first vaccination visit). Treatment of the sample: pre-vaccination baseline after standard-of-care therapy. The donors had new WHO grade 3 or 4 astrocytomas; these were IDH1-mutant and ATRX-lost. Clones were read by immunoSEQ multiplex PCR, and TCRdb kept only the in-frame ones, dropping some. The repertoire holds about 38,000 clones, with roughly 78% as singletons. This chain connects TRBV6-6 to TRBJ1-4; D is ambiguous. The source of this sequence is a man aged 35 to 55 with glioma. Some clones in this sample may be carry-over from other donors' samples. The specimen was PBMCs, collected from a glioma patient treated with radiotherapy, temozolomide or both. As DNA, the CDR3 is TGTGCCAGCAGCCCCAGTGTGGAAAAACTGTTTTTT. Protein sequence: CASSPSVEKLFF.